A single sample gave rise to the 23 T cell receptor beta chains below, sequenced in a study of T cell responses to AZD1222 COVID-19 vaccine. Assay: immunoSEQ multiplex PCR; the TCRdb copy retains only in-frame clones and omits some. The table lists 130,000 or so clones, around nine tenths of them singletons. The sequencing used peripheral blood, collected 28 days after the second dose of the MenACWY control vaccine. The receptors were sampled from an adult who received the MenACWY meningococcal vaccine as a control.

CDR3 loop: CASSGTGLKYEQYF. For the CDR3, the DNA is TGTGCCAGCAGCGGGACAGGGCTGAAGTACGAGCAGTACTTC. This chain connects TRBV2 to TRBJ2-7; 9 positions match TRBD1. The CDR3 contains 14 residues. Germline V gene lookup returns CDR1 SNHLY and CDR2 FYNNEI. V shed 6 bases, J shed 4 bases, and the junction held 7 bases outside the gene matches. The full variable domain, completed using reference TRBV2 and TRBJ2-7, is EPEVTQTPSHQVTQMGQEVILRCVPISNHLYFYWYRQILGQKVEFLVSFYNNEISEKSEIFDDQFSVERPDGSNFTLKIRSTKLEDSAMYFCASSGTGLKYEQYFGPGTRLTVT.

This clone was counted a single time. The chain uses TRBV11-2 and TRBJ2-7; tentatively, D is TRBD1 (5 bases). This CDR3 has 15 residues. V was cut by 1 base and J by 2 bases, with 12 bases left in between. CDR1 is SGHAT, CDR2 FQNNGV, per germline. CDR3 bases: TGTGCCAGCAGCTTAGGAGTAGGGGTACCCTACGAGCAGTACTTC. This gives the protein CASSLGVGVPYEQYF.

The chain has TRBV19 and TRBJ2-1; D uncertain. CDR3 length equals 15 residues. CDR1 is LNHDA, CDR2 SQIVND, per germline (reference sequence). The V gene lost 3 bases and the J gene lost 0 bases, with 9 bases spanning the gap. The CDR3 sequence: CASSMADSSYNEQFF. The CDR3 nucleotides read TGTGCCAGTAGTATGGCGGATAGCTCCTACAATGAGCAGTTCTTC.

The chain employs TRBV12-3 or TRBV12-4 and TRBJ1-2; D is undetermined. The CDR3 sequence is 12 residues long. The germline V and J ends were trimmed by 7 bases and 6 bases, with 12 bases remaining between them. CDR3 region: CASTLVGDGYTF. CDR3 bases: TGTGCCAGCACCCTAGTGGGCGATGGCTACACCTTC.

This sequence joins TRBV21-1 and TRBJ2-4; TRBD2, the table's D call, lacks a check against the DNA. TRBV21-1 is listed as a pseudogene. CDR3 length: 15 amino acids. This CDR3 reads CASSKVPGAKNIQYF. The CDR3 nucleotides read TGTGCCAGCAGCAAAGTACCGGGAGCCAAAAACATTCAGTACTTC.

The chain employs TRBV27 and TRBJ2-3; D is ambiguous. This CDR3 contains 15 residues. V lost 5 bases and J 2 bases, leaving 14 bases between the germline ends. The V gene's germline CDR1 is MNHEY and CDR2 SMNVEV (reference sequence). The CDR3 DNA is TGTGCCAGCAGTCAGCTCGGGCTACACACAGATACGCAGTATTTT. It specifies CASSQLGLHTDTQYF.

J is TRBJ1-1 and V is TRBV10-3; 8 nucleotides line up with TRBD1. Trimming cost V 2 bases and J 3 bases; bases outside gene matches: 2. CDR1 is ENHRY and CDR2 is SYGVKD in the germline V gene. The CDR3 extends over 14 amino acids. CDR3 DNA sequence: TGTGCCATCAGTGAGACAGGGGGTGACACTGAAGCTTTCTTT. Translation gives CAISETGGDTEAFF.

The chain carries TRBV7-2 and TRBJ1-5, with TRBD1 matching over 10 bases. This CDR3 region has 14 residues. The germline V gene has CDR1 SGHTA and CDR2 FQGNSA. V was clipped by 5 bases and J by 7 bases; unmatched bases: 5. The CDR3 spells CASSQDRGWQPQHF. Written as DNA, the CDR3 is TGTGCCAGCAGCCAGGACAGGGGGTGGCAGCCCCAGCATTTT. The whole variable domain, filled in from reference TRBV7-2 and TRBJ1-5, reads GAGVSQSPSNKVTEKGKDVELRCDPISGHTALYWYRQSLGQGLEFLIYFQGNSAPDKSGLPSDRFSAERTGGSVSTLTIQRTQQEDSAVYLCASSQDRGWQPQHFGDGTRLSIL.

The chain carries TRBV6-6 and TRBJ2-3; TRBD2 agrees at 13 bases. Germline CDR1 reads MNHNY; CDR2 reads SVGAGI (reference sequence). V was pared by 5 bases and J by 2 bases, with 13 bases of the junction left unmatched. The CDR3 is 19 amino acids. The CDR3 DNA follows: TGTGCCAGCAGTCCCGGACTAGCGGGAGTTACCTTATTCACAGATACGCAGTATTTT. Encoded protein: CASSPGLAGVTLFTDTQYF.

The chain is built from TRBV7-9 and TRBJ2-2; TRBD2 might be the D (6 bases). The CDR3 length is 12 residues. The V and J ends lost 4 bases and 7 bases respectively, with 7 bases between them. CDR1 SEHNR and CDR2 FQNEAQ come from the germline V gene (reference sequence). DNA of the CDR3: TGTGCCAGCAGCTCTAGCGTCGGGGAGCTGTTTTTT. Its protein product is CASSSSVGELFF.

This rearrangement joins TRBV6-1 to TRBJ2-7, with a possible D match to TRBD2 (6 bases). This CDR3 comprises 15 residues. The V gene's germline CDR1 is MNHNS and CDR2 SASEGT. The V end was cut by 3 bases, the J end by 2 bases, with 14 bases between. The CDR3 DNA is TGTGCCAGCAGTGACGGCGACGGGGGAGCCTACGAGCAGTACGTC. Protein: CASSDGDGGAYEQYV.

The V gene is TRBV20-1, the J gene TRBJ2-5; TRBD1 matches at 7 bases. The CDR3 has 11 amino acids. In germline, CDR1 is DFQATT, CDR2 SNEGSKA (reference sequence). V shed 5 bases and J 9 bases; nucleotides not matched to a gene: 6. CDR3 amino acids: CSAQTGLAQYF. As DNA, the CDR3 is TGCAGTGCTCAGACAGGGTTGGCCCAGTACTTC.

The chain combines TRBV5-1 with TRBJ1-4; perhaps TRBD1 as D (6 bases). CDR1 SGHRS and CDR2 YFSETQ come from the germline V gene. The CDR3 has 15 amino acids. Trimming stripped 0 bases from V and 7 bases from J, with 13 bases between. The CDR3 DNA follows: TGCGCCAGCAGCTTGGGGACAGACCCCCGTGAAAAACTGTTTTTT. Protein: CASSLGTDPREKLFF.

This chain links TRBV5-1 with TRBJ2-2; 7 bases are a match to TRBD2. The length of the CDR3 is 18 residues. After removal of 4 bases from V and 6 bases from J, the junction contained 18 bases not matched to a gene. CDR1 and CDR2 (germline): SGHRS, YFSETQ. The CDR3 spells CASSPTGGSGVRAGELFF. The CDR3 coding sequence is TGCGCCAGCAGCCCCACCGGGGGGTCAGGTGTTCGGGCCGGGGAGCTGTTTTTT.

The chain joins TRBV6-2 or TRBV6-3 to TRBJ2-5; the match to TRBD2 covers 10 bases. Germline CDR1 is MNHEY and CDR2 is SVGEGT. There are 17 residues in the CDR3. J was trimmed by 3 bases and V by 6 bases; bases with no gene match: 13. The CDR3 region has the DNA TGTGCCAGCAGCCTACAAAACCGACTAGCGGGTAAAGAGACCCAGTACTTC. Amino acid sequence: CASSLQNRLAGKETQYF.

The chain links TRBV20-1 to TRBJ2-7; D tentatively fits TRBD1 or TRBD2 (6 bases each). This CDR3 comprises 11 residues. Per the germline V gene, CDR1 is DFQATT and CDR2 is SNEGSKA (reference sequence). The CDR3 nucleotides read TGCAGCTCCCGGGGGCCGAACGAGCAGTACTTC. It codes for CSSRGPNEQYF.

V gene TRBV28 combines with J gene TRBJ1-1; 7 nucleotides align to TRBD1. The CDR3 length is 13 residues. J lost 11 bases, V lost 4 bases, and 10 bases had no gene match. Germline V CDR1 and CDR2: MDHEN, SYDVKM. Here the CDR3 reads CASSYAATGWAFF. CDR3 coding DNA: TGTGCCAGCAGTTACGCCGCGACAGGGTGGGCTTTCTTT.

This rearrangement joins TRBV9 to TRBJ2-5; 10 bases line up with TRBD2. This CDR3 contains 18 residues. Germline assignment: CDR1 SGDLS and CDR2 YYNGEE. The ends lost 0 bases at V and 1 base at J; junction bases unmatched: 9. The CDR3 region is CASSVAGRTSGPQETQYF. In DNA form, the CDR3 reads TGTGCCAGCAGCGTAGCCGGAAGGACTAGCGGTCCCCAAGAGACCCAGTACTTC.

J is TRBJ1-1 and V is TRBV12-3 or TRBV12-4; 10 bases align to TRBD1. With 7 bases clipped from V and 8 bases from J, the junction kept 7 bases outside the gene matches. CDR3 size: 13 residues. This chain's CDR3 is CASKLRDRGEAFF. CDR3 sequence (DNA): TGTGCCAGCAAACTCCGGGACAGGGGAGAAGCTTTCTTT.

This chain's CDR3 is CASSPRIRGIQPQHF. In nucleotides, the CDR3 is TGTGCCAGCAGCCCCAGGATACGTGGGATTCAGCCCCAGCATTTT. The J gene is TRBJ1-5, the V gene TRBV7-2, with D uncertain. The V end was cut by 5 bases, the J end by 6 bases, with 17 bases between. The germline V gene has CDR1 SGHTA and CDR2 FQGNSA. This CDR3 comprises 15 residues.

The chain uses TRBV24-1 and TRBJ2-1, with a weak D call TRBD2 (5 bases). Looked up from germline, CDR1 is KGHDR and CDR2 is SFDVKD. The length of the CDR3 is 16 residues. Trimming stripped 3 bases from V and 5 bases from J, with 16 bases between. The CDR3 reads CATSDPDGLWHNEQFF. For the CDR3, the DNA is TGTGCCACCAGTGATCCGGACGGACTCTGGCACAATGAGCAGTTCTTC.

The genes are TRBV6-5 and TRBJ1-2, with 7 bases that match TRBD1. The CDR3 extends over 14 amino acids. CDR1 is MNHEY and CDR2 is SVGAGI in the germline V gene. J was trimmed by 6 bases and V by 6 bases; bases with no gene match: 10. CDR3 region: CASRPRQGLHGYTF. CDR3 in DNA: TGTGCCAGCAGGCCCCGACAGGGACTGCATGGCTACACCTTC.

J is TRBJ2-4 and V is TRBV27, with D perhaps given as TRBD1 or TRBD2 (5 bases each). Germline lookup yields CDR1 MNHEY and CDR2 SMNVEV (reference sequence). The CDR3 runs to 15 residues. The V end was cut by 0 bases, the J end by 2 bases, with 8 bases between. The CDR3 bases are TGTGCCAGCAGTTTATCTTGGGGGACCAAAAACATTCAGTACTTC. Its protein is CASSLSWGTKNIQYF.